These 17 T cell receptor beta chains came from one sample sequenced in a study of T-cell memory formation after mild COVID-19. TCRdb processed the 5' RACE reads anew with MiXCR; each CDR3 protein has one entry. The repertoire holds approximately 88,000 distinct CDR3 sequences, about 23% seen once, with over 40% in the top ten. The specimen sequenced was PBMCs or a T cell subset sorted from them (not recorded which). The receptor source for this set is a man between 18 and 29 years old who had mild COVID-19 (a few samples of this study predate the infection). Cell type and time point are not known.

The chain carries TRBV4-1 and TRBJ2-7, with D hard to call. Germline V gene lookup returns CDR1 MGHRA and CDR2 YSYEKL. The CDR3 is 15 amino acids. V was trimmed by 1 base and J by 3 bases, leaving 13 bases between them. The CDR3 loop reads CASSQAPFVSYEQYV. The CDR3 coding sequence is TGCGCCAGCAGCCAAGCCCCATTCGTCAGCTACGAGCAGTACGTC.

The CDR3: CASSYGGELFF. As DNA, the CDR3 is TGTGCCAGCAGTTACGGTGGGGAGCTGTTTTTT. The gene calls are TRBV6-5 and TRBJ2-2; D unresolved. The germline CDR1 and CDR2 sequences are MNHEY and SVGAGI. Trimming left V 2 bases short and J 8 bases short, with 3 bases between. This CDR3 spans 11 amino acids.

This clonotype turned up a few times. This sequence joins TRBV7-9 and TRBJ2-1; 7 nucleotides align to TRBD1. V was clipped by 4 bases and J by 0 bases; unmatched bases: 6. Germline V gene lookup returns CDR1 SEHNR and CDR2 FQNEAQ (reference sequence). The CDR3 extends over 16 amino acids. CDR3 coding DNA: TGTGCCAGCAGCTCGGCCAGGGGGAGCTCCTACAATGAGCAGTTCTTC. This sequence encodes CASSSARGSSYNEQFF.

The CDR3 loop reads CASSPAQRGRETQYF. CDR3 DNA: TGTGCCAGCTCACCAGCTCAGCGGGGGAGGGAGACCCAGTACTTC. The rearrangement joins TRBV18 to TRBJ2-5, with 8 bases matching TRBD2. Per the germline V gene, CDR1 is KGHSH and CDR2 is LQKENI. The CDR3 is made up of 15 amino acids. The V segment lost 2 bases and the J segment 5 bases; nucleotides outside the gene matches: 7. Full variable domain (outside the CDR3, taken from reference TRBV18 and TRBJ2-5): NAGVMQNPRHLVRRRGQEARLRCSPMKGHSHVYWYRQLPEEGLKFMVYLQKENIIDESGMPKERFSAEFPKEGPSILRIQQVVRGDSAAYFCASSPAQRGRETQYFGPGTRLLVL.

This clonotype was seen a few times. The CDR3: CASSYPGQGYEQYV. Written as DNA, the CDR3 is TGTGCCAGCAGTTACCCGGGACAGGGCTACGAGCAGTACGTC. This chain joins TRBV6-2 or TRBV6-3 and TRBJ2-7; 9 bases map to TRBD1. Germline CDR1 is MNHEY and CDR2 is SVGEGT. V shed 2 bases and J 3 bases; nucleotides not matched to a gene: 2. The CDR3 is made up of 14 amino acids.

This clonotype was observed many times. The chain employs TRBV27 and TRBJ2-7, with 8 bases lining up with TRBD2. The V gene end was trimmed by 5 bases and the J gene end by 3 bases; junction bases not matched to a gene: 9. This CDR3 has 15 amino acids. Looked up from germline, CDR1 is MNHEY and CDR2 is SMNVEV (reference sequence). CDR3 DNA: TGTGCCAGCAGTCCCCATAGCGGGGCAATCTACGAGCAGTACTTC. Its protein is CASSPHSGAIYEQYF.

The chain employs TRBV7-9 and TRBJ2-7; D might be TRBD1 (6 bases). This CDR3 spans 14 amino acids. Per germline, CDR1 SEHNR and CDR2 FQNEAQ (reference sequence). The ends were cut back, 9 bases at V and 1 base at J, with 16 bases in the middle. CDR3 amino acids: CASQGGGPSYEQYF. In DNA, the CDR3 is TGTGCCAGTCAGGGTGGGGGCCCTTCCTACGAGCAGTACTTC.

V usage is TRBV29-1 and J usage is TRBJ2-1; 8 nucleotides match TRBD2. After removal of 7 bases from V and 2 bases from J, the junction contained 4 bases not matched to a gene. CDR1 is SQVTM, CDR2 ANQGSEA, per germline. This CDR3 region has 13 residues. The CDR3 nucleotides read TGCAGCGCTCCGGGACTAGCCTACAATGAGCAGTTCTTC. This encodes CSAPGLAYNEQFF.

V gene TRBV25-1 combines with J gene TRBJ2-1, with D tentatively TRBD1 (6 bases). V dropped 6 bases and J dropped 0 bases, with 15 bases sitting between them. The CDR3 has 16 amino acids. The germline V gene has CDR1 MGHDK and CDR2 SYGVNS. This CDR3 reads CASSPWGRGSYNEQFF. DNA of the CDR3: TGTGCCAGCAGCCCCTGGGGCAGGGGCTCCTACAATGAGCAGTTCTTC.

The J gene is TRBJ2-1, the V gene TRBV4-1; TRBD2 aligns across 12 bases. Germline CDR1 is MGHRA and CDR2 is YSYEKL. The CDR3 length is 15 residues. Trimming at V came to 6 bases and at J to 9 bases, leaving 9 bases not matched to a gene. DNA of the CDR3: TGCGCCAGCAGGGGCCCTAGCGGGGGGGCAGGTGAGCAGTTCTTC. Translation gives CASRGPSGGAGEQFF.

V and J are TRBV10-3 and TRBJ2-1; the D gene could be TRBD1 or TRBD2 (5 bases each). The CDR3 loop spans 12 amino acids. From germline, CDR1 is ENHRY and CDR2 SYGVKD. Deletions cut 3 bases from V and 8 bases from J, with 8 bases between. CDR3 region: CAISEGTDEQFF. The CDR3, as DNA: TGTGCCATCAGTGAAGGGACGGATGAGCAGTTCTTC.

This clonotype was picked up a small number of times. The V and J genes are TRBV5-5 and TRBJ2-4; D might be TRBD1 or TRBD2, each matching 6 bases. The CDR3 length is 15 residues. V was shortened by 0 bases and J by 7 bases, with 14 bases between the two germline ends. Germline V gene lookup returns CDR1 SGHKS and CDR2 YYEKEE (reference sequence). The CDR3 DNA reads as TGTGCCAGCAGCTTGGAAGGGGGGAGTCTGAACATTCAGTACTTC. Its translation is CASSLEGGSLNIQYF.

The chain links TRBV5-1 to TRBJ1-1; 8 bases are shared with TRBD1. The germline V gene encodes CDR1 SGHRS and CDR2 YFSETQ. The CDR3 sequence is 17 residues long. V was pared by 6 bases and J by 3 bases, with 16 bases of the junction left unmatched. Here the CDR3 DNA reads TGCGCCAGCACCCCACCTGTTTCTGGACAGGGAGACACTGAAGCTTTCTTT. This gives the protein CASTPPVSGQGDTEAFF.

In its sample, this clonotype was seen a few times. CDR3 nucleotides: TGTGCCAGCAGTTTTCAGCCCTCGAGGTTAGGCACTGAAGCTTTCTTT. It encodes CASSFQPSRLGTEAFF. This chain joins TRBV28 and TRBJ1-1; D not certain. With 3 bases removed from V and 4 bases from J, the gap between germline ends came to 18 bases. The CDR3 is 16 residues long. Germline V CDR1 and CDR2: MDHEN, SYDVKM.

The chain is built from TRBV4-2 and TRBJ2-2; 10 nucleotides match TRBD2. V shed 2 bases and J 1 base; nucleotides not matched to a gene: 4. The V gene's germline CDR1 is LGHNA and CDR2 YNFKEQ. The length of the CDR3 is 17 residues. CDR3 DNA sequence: TGTGCCAGCAGCCAACTCTTAGCGGGGGGGAACACCGGGGAGCTGTTTTTT. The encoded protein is CASSQLLAGGNTGELFF.

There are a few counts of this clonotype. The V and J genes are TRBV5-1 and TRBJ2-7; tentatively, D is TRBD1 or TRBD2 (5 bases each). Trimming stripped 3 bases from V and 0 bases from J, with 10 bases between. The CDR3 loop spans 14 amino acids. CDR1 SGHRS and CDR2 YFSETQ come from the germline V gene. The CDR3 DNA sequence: TGCGCCAGCAGCTCGGGACGTAACTCCTACGAGCAGTACTTC. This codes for CASSSGRNSYEQYF. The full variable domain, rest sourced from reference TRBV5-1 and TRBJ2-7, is KAGVTQTPRYLIKTRGQQVTLSCSPISGHRSVSWYQQTPGQGLQFLFEYFSETQRNKGNFPGRFSGRQFSNSRSEMNVSTLELGDSALYLCASSSGRNSYEQYFGPGTRLTVT.

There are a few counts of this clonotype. The CDR3 region is CSVEAGPGVYTQYF. The CDR3 DNA reads as TGCAGCGTTGAGGCAGGACCTGGCGTTTATACGCAGTATTTT. The chain uses TRBV29-1 and TRBJ2-3, with unresolved D. Per the germline V gene, CDR1 is SQVTM and CDR2 is ANQGSEA. The CDR3 sequence is 14 residues long. With 3 bases removed from V and 7 bases from J, the gap between germline ends came to 17 bases.